The 20 T cell receptor beta chains below come from one sample, sequenced in a study of cytomegalovirus exposure and HLA in healthy donors (TCRdb year 2017). The method was the immunoSEQ multiplex PCR assay. For the multiplex PCR, a mixture combining 60 forward primers for TCR Vbeta segments and 13 reverse primers for TCR Jbeta segments was used. TCRdb stores this immuneACCESS table with in-frame sequences only. Part of the clones is absent; in the studies checked, under half of the shortfall reflects unresolved V genes, and no reason is known for the rest. The sample has some 180,000 clones on record, around 80% of them singletons. Together, the top ten hold about 2.5% of the sample. Material for sequencing was PBMCs. The source of these receptors is a woman between 25 and 40 years old in good health and CMV-seropositive.

The J gene is TRBJ2-2, the V gene TRBV6-1; 7 nucleotides align to TRBD1. This CDR3 region has 14 residues. The germline gives CDR1 MNHNS, CDR2 SASEGT. V shed 3 bases and J 3 bases; nucleotides not matched to a gene: 1. CDR3 sequence (DNA): TGTGCCAGCAGTGAGGGACAGTACACCGGGGAGCTGTTTTTT. Its translation: CASSEGQYTGELFF.

CDR3 DNA sequence: TGCGCCAGCAGCCAAGATGCAAGCGGGGGAGGAGAGACCCAGTACTTC. Translated, it gives CASSQDASGGGETQYF. J is TRBJ2-5 and V is TRBV4-3; 8 bases line up with TRBD2. V was pared by 0 bases and J by 4 bases, with 7 bases of the junction left unmatched. Germline CDR1 is LGHNA and CDR2 is YSLEER. The CDR3 covers 16 residues.

The chain couples TRBV28 to TRBJ2-1, with 11 bases fitting TRBD2. Trimming cost V 3 bases and J 0 bases; bases outside gene matches: 7. This CDR3 contains 18 residues. CDR1 and CDR2 from the germline V gene are MDHEN and SYDVKM. The CDR3 nucleotides are TGTGCCAGCAGTTTTGTAATAGCGGGGGGGGTCTCCTACAATGAGCAGTTCTTC. Residues: CASSFVIAGGVSYNEQFF. The complete variable domain, with remaining parts taken from reference TRBV28 and TRBJ2-1, reads DVKVTQSSRYLVKRTGEKVFLECVQDMDHENMFWYRQDPGLGLRLIYFSYDVKMKEKGDIPEGYSVSREKKERFSLILESASTNQTSMYLCASSFVIAGGVSYNEQFFGPGTRLTVL.

The chain combines TRBV2 with TRBJ2-1; tentatively, D is TRBD2 (5 bases). Deletions cut 3 bases from V and 5 bases from J, with 11 bases between. Germline lookup yields CDR1 SNHLY and CDR2 FYNNEI. The CDR3 runs to 14 residues. CDR3 residues: CASSEGGRHNEQFF. CDR3 in DNA: TGTGCCAGCAGTGAGGGCGGGCGCCACAATGAGCAGTTCTTC.

The table lists this clone with a few counts. The chain couples TRBV7-2 to TRBJ2-3; 14 nucleotides agree with TRBD2. J lost 5 bases, V lost 4 bases, and 8 bases had no gene match. The germline CDR1 and CDR2 sequences are SGHTA and FQGNSA. CDR3 length: 17 residues. In nucleotides, the CDR3 is TGTGCCAGCAGCTCGGGACTAGCGGGGGTAACGGGAGATACGCAGTATTTT. Its protein product is CASSSGLAGVTGDTQYF.

V usage is TRBV27 and J usage is TRBJ2-3, with TRBD2 matching over 16 bases. V lost 8 bases, J lost 12 bases, and 5 bases stayed unmatched. The CDR3 has 13 residues. Germline V gene sequence: CDR1 MNHEY, CDR2 SMNVEV (reference sequence). CDR3 protein: CASWGLAGGPQYF. The CDR3, as DNA: TGTGCCAGCTGGGGACTAGCGGGGGGGCCTCAGTATTTT.

This clone has more than one count but fewer than ten. The rearrangement uses TRBV7-2 and TRBJ1-3; D uncertain. V gave up 4 bases and J gave up 0 bases, with 16 bases separating them. Germline CDR1 and CDR2: SGHTA and FQGNSA. This CDR3 spans 17 amino acids. Written as DNA, the CDR3 is TGTGCCAGCAGCTACCGTCCTTTAGTGCCCTCTGGAAACACCATATATTTT. Translating it yields CASSYRPLVPSGNTIYF.

J is TRBJ2-5 and V is TRBV19; possibly TRBD1 for D (6 bases). Near its end, the DNA agrees better with TRBJ2-7, so the J call may be wrong. CDR3 size: 16 residues. The germline V gene encodes CDR1 LNHDA and CDR2 SQIVND (reference sequence). The CDR3 reads CATTGTSGTSSYEQYF. CDR3 sequence (DNA): TGTGCCACCACAGGGACCTCAGGGACCAGCTCCTACGAGCAGTACTTC.

The gene calls are TRBV11-3 and TRBJ2-1; 7 bases line up with TRBD1. The ends lost 3 bases at V and 8 bases at J; junction bases unmatched: 7. The germline V gene has CDR1 SGHNT and CDR2 YENEEA. The CDR3 spans 14 residues. The CDR3 DNA is TGTGCCAGCAGCTTCACAGGGGACATCGATGAGCAGTTCTTC. Protein: CASSFTGDIDEQFF.

There are a few counts of this clone. The chain recombines TRBV6-1 with TRBJ2-7; 9 bases are a match to TRBD1. The CDR3 length is 20 residues. Germline V gives CDR1 MNHNS, CDR2 SASEGT. Trimming at V came to 2 bases and at J to 2 bases, leaving 19 bases not matched to a gene. The CDR3 coding sequence is TGTGCCAGCAGTGAAAAGGTTGGGACAGGGCGATTCTTAGCACCCTACGAGCAGTACTTC. Its translation: CASSEKVGTGRFLAPYEQYF.

Remarks on this clone: The junction departs from the called germline gene at one end, perhaps through a read error. The chain carries TRBV7-8 and TRBJ2-1; 8 nucleotides agree with TRBD1. CDR1 SGHVS and CDR2 FQNEAQ come from the germline V gene. The CDR3 consists of 15 residues. The CDR3 region is CASSLAQGGYTEQFF. The CDR3 DNA reads as TGTGCCAGCAGCTTAGCACAGGGGGGTTACACTGAGCAGTTCTTC.

DNA for the CDR3: TGTGCCAGCAGCTTCAGTGAAGATGAGCAGTTCTTC. This codes for CASSFSEDEQFF. The V call is TRBV7-9, the J call TRBJ2-1; D gene unclear. The CDR3 loop spans 12 amino acids. Germline V lookup: CDR1 SEHNR, CDR2 FQNEAQ (reference sequence). The V and J ends lost 3 bases and 8 bases respectively, with 8 bases between them.

The chain employs TRBV5-1 and TRBJ1-3; 7 nucleotides line up with TRBD1. J was trimmed by 5 bases and V by 4 bases; bases with no gene match: 9. The CDR3 runs 15 residues. CDR1 is SGHRS and CDR2 is YFSETQ in the germline V gene. CDR3 nucleotides: TGCGCCAGCAGCCCCGCAGGGGGAGCGCGAAACACCATATATTTT. Translating it yields CASSPAGGARNTIYF.

This clone was found once. The rearrangement joins TRBV2 to TRBJ2-1; 8 bases agree with TRBD1. With V trimmed by 7 bases and J by 8 bases, 10 bases remained unmatched. The CDR3 totals 14 residues. Germline V gene sequence: CDR1 SNHLY, CDR2 FYNNEI. The CDR3 DNA follows: TGTGCCAGCACCGTCAGGGGGCTGAGTCATGAGCAGTTCTTC. It specifies CASTVRGLSHEQFF.

This clone occurred a few times. The chain recombines TRBV30 with TRBJ2-2; TRBD2 aligns across 7 bases. Trimming removed 3 bases from V and 7 bases from J; junction bases left unmatched: 5. This CDR3 contains 13 residues. The germline V gene has CDR1 GTSNPN and CDR2 SVGIG (reference sequence). The DNA for the CDR3 is TGTGCCTGGAGGATCGGGGGGAGCGGGGAGCTGTTTTTT. The encoded protein is CAWRIGGSGELFF.

The chain has TRBV27 and TRBJ2-7; TRBD1 agrees at 9 bases. The germline gives CDR1 MNHEY, CDR2 SMNVEV (reference sequence). There are 14 residues in the CDR3. V lost 6 bases, J lost 2 bases, and 5 bases stayed unmatched. As DNA, the CDR3 is TGTGCCAGCAGGTACAGGGGGCGCCCCTACGAGCAGTACTTC. It encodes CASRYRGRPYEQYF.

The chain carries TRBV2 and TRBJ2-7; 9 bases map to TRBD1. CDR1 SNHLY and CDR2 FYNNEI come from the germline V gene. The V segment lost 4 bases and the J segment 1 base; nucleotides outside the gene matches: 2. This CDR3 is built from 14 residues. The CDR3 protein is CASSVDRGSYEQYF. The CDR3 region has the DNA TGTGCCAGCAGTGTGGACAGGGGATCCTACGAGCAGTACTTC.

V usage is TRBV4-3 and J usage is TRBJ2-3; D perhaps matches TRBD2 (6 bases). This CDR3 is 17 amino acids long. V was pared by 4 bases and J by 0 bases, with 17 bases between. Germline V gene lookup returns CDR1 LGHNA and CDR2 YSLEER. Here the CDR3 DNA reads TGCGCCAGCAGCCTCCAGGGAGGCCTTGCTAGCACAGATACGCAGTATTTT. Its protein is CASSLQGGLASTDTQYF.

This rearrangement joins TRBV10-3 to TRBJ2-2; the match to TRBD1 covers 9 bases. Trimming at V came to 6 bases and at J to 6 bases, leaving 2 bases not matched to a gene. Germline loops: CDR1 ENHRY, CDR2 SYGVKD. The CDR3 loop spans 13 amino acids. CDR3 sequence: CAIRGTGPGELFF. As DNA, the CDR3 is TGTGCCATCAGAGGGACAGGGCCCGGGGAGCTGTTTTTT.

The rearrangement uses TRBV4-1 and TRBJ2-3; 8 nucleotides match TRBD2. After removal of 8 bases from V and 5 bases from J, the junction contained 9 bases not matched to a gene. The CDR3 consists of 14 residues. Germline loops: CDR1 MGHRA, CDR2 YSYEKL. CDR3 bases: TGCGCCAGCGGATTGCAGCGGGAGAGAGATACGCAGTATTTT. It yields the protein CASGLQRERDTQYF.